This TCR beta chain was captured in a study of shared clonotypes between healthy human individuals. The table lists this clone with a few counts. Only Caucasian adults living in Nashville, Tennessee made up the donor group. CD4+ cells yielded CD45RA+ naive and CD45RA-negative memory subsets. V lost 4 bases, J lost 2 bases, and 12 bases lay in between. CDR1 and CDR2 from the germline V gene are SGHRS and YFSETQ. This CDR3 region has 14 residues. TCRdb keeps only in-frame clones here, not all; method: immunoSEQ multiplex PCR. The sample lists hundreds of thousands of clones; around 70% were seen once. The sample was memory CD4+ T cells sorted from blood. Subset noted: CD45RA-negative fraction. This receptor was taken from a man in his thirties or forties in good health. This chain joins TRBV5-1 and TRBJ2-5; D is unresolved. Here the CDR3 DNA reads TGCGCCAGCAGCCCCGGACCCGTGCAAGAGACCCAGTACTTC. Its translation: CASSPGPVQETQYF.